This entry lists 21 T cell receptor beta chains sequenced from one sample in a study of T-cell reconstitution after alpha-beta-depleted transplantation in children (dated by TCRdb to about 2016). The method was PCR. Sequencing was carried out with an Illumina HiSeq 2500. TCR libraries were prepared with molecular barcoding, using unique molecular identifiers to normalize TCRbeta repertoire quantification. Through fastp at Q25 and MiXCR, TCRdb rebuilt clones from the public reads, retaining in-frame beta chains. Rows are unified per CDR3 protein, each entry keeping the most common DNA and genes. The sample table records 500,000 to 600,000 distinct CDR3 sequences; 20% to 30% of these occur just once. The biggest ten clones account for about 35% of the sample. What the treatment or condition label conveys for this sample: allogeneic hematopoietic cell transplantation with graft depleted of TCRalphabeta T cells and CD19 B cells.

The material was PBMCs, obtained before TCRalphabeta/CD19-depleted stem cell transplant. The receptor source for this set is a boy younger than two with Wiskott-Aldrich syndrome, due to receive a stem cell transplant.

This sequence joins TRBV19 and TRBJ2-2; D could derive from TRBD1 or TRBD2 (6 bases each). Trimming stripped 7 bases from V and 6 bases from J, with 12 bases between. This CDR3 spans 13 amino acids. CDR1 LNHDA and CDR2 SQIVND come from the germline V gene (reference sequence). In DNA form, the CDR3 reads TGTGCCAGTATTAACAGGGAGGCCGGGGAGCTGTTTTTT. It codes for CASINREAGELFF.

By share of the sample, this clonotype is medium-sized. The CDR3 reads CASTYRQGRSPLHF. CDR3 coding DNA: TGCGCCAGCACCTACCGACAGGGCAGATCACCCCTCCACTTT. V is TRBV5-1 and J is TRBJ1-6; TRBD1 matches 7 bases. V was clipped by 6 bases and J by 10 bases; unmatched bases: 10. Germline CDR1 reads SGHRS; CDR2 reads YFSETQ. The CDR3 length is 14 residues.

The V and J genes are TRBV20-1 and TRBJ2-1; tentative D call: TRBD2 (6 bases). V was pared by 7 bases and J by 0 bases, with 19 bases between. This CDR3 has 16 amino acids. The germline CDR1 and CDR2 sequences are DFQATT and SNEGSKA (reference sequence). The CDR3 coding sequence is TGCAGTGGGGGCCCTTCGCGGGGCCTCTCCTACAATGAGCAGTTCTTC. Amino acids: CSGGPSRGLSYNEQFF.

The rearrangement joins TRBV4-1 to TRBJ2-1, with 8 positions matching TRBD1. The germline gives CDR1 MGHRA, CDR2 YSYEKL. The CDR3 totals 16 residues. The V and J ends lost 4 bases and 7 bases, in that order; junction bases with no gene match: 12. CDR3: CASSPTPGQGSNEQFF. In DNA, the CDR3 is TGCGCCAGCAGCCCCACCCCCGGACAGGGAAGTAATGAGCAGTTCTTC.

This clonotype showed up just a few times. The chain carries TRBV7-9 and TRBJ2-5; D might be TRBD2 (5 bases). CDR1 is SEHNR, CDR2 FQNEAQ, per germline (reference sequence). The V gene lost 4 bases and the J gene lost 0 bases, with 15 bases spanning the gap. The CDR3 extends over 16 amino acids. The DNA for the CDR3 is TGTGCCAGCAGCTCCTTAGGACTGGTCTACCAAGAGACCCAGTACTTC. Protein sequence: CASSSLGLVYQETQYF. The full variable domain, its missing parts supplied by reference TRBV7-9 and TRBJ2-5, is DTGVSQNPRHKITKRGQNVTFRCDPISEHNRLYWYRQTLGQGPEFLTYFQNEAQLEKSRLLSDRFSAERPKGSFSTLEIQRTEQGDSAMYLCASSSLGLVYQETQYFGPGTRLLVL.

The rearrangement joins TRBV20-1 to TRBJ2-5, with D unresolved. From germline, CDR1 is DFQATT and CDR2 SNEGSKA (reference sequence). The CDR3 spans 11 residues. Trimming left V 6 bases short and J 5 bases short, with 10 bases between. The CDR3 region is CSANHGETQYF. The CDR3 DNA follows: TGCAGTGCCAACCACGGGGAGACCCAGTACTTC.

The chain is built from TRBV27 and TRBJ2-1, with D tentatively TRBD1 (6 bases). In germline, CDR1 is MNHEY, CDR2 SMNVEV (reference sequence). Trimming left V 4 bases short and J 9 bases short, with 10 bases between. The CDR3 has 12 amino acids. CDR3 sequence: CASSSQGGEQFF. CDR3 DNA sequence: TGTGCCAGCAGTTCACAGGGTGGTGAGCAGTTCTTC.

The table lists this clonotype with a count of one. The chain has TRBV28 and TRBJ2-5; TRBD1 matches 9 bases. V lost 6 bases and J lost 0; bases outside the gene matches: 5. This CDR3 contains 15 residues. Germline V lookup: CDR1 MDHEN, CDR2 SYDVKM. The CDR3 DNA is TGTGCCAGCAGAGACTGGACAGGGGACCAAGAGACCCAGTACTTC. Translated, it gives CASRDWTGDQETQYF.

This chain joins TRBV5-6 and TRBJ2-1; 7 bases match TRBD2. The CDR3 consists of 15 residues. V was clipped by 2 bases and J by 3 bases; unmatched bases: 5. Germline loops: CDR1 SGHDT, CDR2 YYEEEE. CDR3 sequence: CASSFSGEGYNEQFF. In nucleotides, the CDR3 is TGTGCCAGCAGCTTCTCCGGGGAGGGCTACAATGAGCAGTTCTTC.

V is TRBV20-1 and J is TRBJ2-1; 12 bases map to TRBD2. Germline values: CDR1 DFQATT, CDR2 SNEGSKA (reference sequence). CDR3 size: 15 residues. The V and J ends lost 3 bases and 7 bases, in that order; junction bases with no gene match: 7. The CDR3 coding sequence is TGCAGTGCTAGCCCTAGCGGGAGGGCCCTGAATGAGCAGTTCTTC. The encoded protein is CSASPSGRALNEQFF.

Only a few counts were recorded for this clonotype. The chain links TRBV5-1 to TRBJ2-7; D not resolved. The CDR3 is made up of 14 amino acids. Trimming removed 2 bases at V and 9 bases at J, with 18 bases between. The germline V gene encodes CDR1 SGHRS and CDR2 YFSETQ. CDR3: CASSLSPSLLGQYF. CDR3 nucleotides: TGCGCCAGCAGCTTAAGTCCCAGCCTTCTCGGGCAGTACTTC.

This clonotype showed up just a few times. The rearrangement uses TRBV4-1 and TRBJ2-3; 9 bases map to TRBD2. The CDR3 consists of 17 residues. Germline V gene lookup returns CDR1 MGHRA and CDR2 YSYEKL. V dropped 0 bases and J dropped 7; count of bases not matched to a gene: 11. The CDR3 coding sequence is TGCGCCAGCAGCCAAGAAGGTTCCCTAGCGGGGTGGAATACGCAGTATTTT. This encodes CASSQEGSLAGWNTQYF.

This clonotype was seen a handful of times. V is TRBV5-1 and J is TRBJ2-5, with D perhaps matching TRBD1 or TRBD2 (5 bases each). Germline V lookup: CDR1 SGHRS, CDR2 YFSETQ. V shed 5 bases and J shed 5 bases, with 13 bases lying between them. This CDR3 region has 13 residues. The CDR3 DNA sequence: TGCGCCAGCAGGATACTGGGGGAGGAGACCCAGTACTTC. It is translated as CASRILGEETQYF. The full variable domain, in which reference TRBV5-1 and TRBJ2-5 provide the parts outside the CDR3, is KAGVTQTPRYLIKTRGQQVTLSCSPISGHRSVSWYQQTPGQGLQFLFEYFSETQRNKGNFPGRFSGRQFSNSRSEMNVSTLELGDSALYLCASRILGEETQYFGPGTRLLVL.

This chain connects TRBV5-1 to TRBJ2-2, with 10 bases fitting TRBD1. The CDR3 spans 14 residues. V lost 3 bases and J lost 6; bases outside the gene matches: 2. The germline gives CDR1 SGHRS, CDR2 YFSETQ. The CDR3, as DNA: TGCGCCAGCAGCTGGGACAGGGGAGCCGGGGAGCTGTTTTTT. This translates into CASSWDRGAGELFF.

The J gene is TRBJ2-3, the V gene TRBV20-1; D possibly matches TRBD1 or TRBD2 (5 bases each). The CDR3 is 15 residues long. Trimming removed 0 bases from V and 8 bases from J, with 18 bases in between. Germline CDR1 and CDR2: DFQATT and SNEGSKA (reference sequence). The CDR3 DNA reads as TGCAGTGCTAGAGATGGTCGGGACGGAACAACTACGCAGTATTTT. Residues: CSARDGRDGTTTQYF.

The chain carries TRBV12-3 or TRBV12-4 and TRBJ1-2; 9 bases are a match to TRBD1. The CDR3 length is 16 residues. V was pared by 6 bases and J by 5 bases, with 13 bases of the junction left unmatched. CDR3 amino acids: CASRPKGDRAGYGYTF. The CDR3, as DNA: TGTGCCAGCAGACCGAAAGGGGACAGGGCGGGGTATGGCTACACCTTC.

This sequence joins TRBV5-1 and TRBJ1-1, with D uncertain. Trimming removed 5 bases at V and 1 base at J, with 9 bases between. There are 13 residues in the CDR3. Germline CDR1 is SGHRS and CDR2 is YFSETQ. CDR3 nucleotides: TGCGCCAGCAGGCCTACACCGAACACTGAAGCTTTCTTT. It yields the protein CASRPTPNTEAFF.

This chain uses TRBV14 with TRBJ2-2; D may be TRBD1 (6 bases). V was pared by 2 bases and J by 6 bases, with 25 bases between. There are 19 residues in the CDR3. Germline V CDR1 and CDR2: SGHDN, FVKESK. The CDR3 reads CASSQILRLLKGESGELFF. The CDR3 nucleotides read TGTGCCAGCAGCCAAATACTGAGACTACTAAAGGGGGAGTCCGGGGAGCTGTTTTTT.

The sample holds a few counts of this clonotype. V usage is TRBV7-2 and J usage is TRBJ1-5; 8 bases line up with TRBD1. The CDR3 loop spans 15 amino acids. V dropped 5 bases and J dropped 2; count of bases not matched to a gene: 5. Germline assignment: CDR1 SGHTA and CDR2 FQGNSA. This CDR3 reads CASSRTGSRNQPQHF. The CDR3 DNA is TGTGCCAGCAGCAGGACAGGGAGCCGCAATCAGCCCCAGCATTTT.

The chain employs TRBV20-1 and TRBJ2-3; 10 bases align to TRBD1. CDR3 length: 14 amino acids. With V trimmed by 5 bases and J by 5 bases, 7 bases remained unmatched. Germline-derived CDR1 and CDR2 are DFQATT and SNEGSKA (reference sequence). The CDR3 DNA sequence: TGCAGTGCTCCGAGACAGGGGGCGGGAGATACGCAGTATTTT. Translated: CSAPRQGAGDTQYF.

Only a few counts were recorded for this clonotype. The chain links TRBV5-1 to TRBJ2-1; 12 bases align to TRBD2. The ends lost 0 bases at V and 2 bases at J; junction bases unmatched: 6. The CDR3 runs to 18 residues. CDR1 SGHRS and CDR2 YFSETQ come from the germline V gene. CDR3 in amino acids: CASSLAILAGGTYNEQFF. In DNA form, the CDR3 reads TGCGCCAGCAGCTTGGCTATACTAGCGGGAGGAACCTACAATGAGCAGTTCTTC. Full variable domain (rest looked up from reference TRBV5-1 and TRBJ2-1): KAGVTQTPRYLIKTRGQQVTLSCSPISGHRSVSWYQQTPGQGLQFLFEYFSETQRNKGNFPGRFSGRQFSNSRSEMNVSTLELGDSALYLCASSLAILAGGTYNEQFFGPGTRLTVL.